This T cell receptor beta chain is from a study of T cell responses to AZD1222 COVID-19 vaccine. Study-wide points: Epitopes outside B.1.351 and B.1.1.7 mutated regions reportedly drew nearly half of spike TCRs. White British people made up most donors, females outnumbered males, and clonal diversity was possibly underestimated. Repertoire collection took place solely once the T cell response had peaked.

Data came from immunoSEQ multiplex PCR; TCRdb stores just in-frame clones and leaves some out. In the table there are approximately 65,000 clones, over 60% of which are singletons. The junction had 5 bases not matched to a gene; V was cut back by 5 bases and J by 2 bases. CDR1 and CDR2 from the germline V gene are SGHVS and FNYEAQ. The CDR3 has 15 residues. This clone turned up a few times. Its antigen is unknown. This same CDR3 is encoded by further DNA sequences in the sample. This specimen consisted of peripheral blood, obtained on day 0 of AZD1222 vaccination. The clonotype was recovered from an adult in good health. The rearrangement joins TRBV7-6 to TRBJ1-5; 8 bases line up with TRBD1. The CDR3 here is CASSPGQGGNQPQHF. Written as DNA, the CDR3 is TGTGCCAGCAGCCCAGGACAGGGCGGCAATCAGCCCCAGCATTTT.